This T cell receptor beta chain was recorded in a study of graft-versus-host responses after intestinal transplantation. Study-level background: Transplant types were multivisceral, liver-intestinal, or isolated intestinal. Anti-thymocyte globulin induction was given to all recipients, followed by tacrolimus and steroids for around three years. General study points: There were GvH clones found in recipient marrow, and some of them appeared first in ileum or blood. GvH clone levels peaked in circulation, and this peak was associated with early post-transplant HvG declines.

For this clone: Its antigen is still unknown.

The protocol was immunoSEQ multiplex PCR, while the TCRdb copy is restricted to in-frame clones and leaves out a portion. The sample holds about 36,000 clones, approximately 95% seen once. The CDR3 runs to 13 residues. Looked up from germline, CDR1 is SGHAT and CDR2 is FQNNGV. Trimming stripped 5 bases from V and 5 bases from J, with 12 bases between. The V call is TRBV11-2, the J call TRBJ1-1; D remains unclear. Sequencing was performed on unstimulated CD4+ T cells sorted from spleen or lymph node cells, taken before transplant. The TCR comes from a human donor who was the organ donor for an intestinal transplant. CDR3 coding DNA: TGTGCCAGCAGCCCCACCCGGGAAACTGAAGCTTTCTTT. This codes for CASSPTRETEAFF.